This T cell receptor (beta chain) was captured by sequencing in a study of T cells in Graves' hyperthyroidism and ophthalmopathy. TCR beta CDR3 regions were amplified from RNA transcripts. The HTBI set primed first-round TCR CDR3 RT-PCR. Each CDR3 protein is one row after TCRdb ran MiXCR on the multiplex PCR reads. The sample consists of 200,000 to 250,000 distinct CDR3 sequences, about a sixth of them appearing once. Germline V gene lookup returns CDR1 ENHRY and CDR2 SYGVKD. The CDR3 has 14 amino acids. Trimming pared 2 bases from V and 4 bases from J, leaving 12 bases between. This clonotype was recorded many times.

This TCR derives from a middle-aged man with Graves' hyperthyroidism. The chain uses TRBV10-3 and TRBJ2-7; a possible D gene is TRBD1 (5 bases). Sequencing was carried out using blood. The CDR3 loop reads CAISERQGPYEQYF. As DNA, the CDR3 is TGTGCCATCAGTGAGAGGCAGGGCCCGTACGAGCAGTACTTC.